The entry that follows covers one TCR beta chain sequence. Antigen: not known. The CDR3 extends over 13 amino acids. Trimming shortened V by 1 base and J by 7 bases, and 11 bases separated the two germline ends. Germline loops: CDR1 SGHVS, CDR2 FQNEAQ. The data are from a study of T cell responses to AZD1222 COVID-19 vaccine. Regarding the study as a whole: Targeting of unmutated variant regions was reportedly seen in nearly half of spike-specific TCRs. Samples come after the peak T cell response, not at day 14. Spike as a whole was targeted by vaccine-associated CD4 TCRs, dominant at 160-218 and 743-854.

Samples with a second dose at about 4 or about 12 weeks were pooled together. The data were produced by immunoSEQ multiplex PCR, yet TCRdb's version contains in-frame clones alone and is incomplete. This table has roughly 110,000 clones, 70% to 90% appearing once. This chain connects TRBV7-8 to TRBJ2-7; D gene uncertain. The material was peripheral blood, obtained 28 days after the second AZD1222 dose. This clonotype was sampled from an adult who received the AZD1222 COVID-19 vaccine. The CDR3 here is CASSLERVGEQYF. CDR3 in DNA: TGTGCCAGCAGCTTAGAAAGGGTGGGGGAGCAGTACTTC.